The clone carrying this TCR beta chain came up a few times. The sample comes from a study of control samples from healthy donors and cancer patients. The germline gives CDR1 KGHDR, CDR2 SFDVKD. V lost 4 bases, J lost 5 bases, and 7 bases lay in between. This CDR3 contains 12 residues. Assay used: immunoSEQ multiplex PCR; TCRdb lists only in-frame clones, some missing. The table has about 130,000 clones, about nine tenths seen once; the top ten hold 2% to 2.5%. V and J are TRBV24-1 and TRBJ2-5; a weak D match, TRBD2 (6 bases). The TCR was taken from a man between 18 and 29 years old in good health. What was sequenced was blood. CDR3 nucleotides: TGTGCCACCAGTGAGGAGGGGGAGACCCAGTACTTC. The encoded protein is CATSEEGETQYF.